This passage covers 24 T cell receptor beta chains from one sample sequenced in a study of blood T cell repertoires in COVID-19. Assay used: immunoSEQ multiplex PCR; TCRdb lists only in-frame clones, some missing. This sample has around 260,000 clones, with about 88% found just once. The specimen sequenced was peripheral blood. Receptor source: a man aged 30-40 years with active or convalescent COVID-19.

V usage is TRBV3-1 (or the pseudogene TRBV3-2) and J usage is TRBJ1-2; TRBD1 matches 9 bases. V was clipped by 1 base and J by 4 bases; unmatched bases: 4. CDR3 length: 15 amino acids. Germline lookup yields CDR1 LGHDT and CDR2 YNNKEL (reference sequence). DNA of the CDR3: TGTGCCAGCAGCCAAGCCGACAGGGGGAGCTATGGCTACACCTTC. The encoded protein is CASSQADRGSYGYTF.

The CDR3 region is CASSQGDMHVYF. The DNA for the CDR3 is TGTGCCAGCAGCCAAGGGGACATGCATGTGTACTTC. V is TRBV4-2 and J is TRBJ2-4; TRBD1 might be the D (6 bases). The V gene's germline CDR1 is LGHNA and CDR2 YNFKEQ. The CDR3 sequence is 12 residues long. Trimming pared 1 base from V and 15 bases from J, leaving 13 bases between.

This rearrangement joins TRBV6-2 or TRBV6-3 to TRBJ2-1, with a weak D call TRBD1 (6 bases). Germline lookup yields CDR1 MNHEY and CDR2 SVGEGT. The germline V and J ends were trimmed by 5 bases and 4 bases, with 9 bases remaining between them. The CDR3 loop spans 13 amino acids. CDR3 coding DNA: TGTGCCAGCAGTGTCGGACAGTACAATGAGCAGTTCTTC. The encoded protein is CASSVGQYNEQFF.

The J gene is TRBJ1-2, the V gene TRBV6-5; 7 bases match TRBD1. This CDR3 spans 15 amino acids. V trimming: 9 bases; J trimming: 9 bases; junction bases outside the gene matches: 19. CDR1 and CDR2 from the germline V gene are MNHEY and SVGAGI. CDR3 amino acids: CARRRQGQNTRSYTF. CDR3 coding DNA: TGTGCCAGGAGAAGACAGGGACAGAATACGCGAAGCTACACCTTC.

V usage is TRBV6-5 and J usage is TRBJ2-7, with D maybe TRBD2 (6 bases). The ends were cut back, 0 bases at V and 5 bases at J, with 8 bases in the middle. The CDR3 extends over 13 amino acids. Germline assignment: CDR1 MNHEY and CDR2 SVGAGI. DNA for the CDR3: TGTGCCAGCAGTTACTCGGAGGGTCACGAGCAGTACTTC. Translating it yields CASSYSEGHEQYF.

This clone came up a few times. The chain uses TRBV19 and TRBJ2-1, with 9 bases identical to TRBD1. V lost 8 bases and J lost 8; bases outside the gene matches: 4. CDR1 LNHDA and CDR2 SQIVND come from the germline V gene (reference sequence). There are 12 residues in the CDR3. The CDR3 coding sequence is TGTGCCAGTCGCGGACAGGGGTATGAGCAGTTCTTC. It specifies CASRGQGYEQFF.

The chain couples TRBV30 to TRBJ1-5, with D hard to call. The V gene lost 3 bases and the J gene lost 6 bases, with 9 bases spanning the gap. From germline, CDR1 is GTSNPN and CDR2 SVGIG (reference sequence). The CDR3 runs to 12 residues. The CDR3 bases are TGTGCCTGGAGCCGCGGGCGTCAGCCCCAGCATTTT. This encodes CAWSRGRQPQHF.

The chain is built from TRBV6-5 and TRBJ1-5; no clear D. Trimming cost V 0 bases and J 10 bases, with 7 bases left between them. The CDR3 is 12 residues long. CDR1 is MNHEY and CDR2 is SVGAGI in the germline V gene. The DNA of the CDR3 is TGTGCCAGCAGTTACTCGGGCCTACCCCAGCATTTT. Protein: CASSYSGLPQHF.

The chain uses TRBV27 and TRBJ1-5; 8 bases fit TRBD1. Germline CDR1 and CDR2: MNHEY and SMNVEV (reference sequence). The CDR3 length is 14 residues. With 5 bases clipped from V and 4 bases from J, the junction kept 4 bases outside the gene matches. The CDR3 loop reads CASSQQGENQPQHF. DNA for the CDR3: TGTGCCAGCAGTCAACAGGGGGAAAATCAGCCCCAGCATTTT.

This chain connects TRBV15 to TRBJ2-4; D not resolved. Trimming cost V 1 base and J 0 bases, with 10 bases left between them. The CDR3 sequence is 16 residues long. Per germline, CDR1 LNHNV and CDR2 YYDKDF (reference sequence). As DNA, the CDR3 is TGTGCCACCAGCAGAGTCCCAGTTATAGCCAAAAACATTCAGTACTTC. Translation gives CATSRVPVIAKNIQYF.

This clone was seen only a few times. This rearrangement joins TRBV2 to TRBJ2-5, with 10 bases lining up with TRBD1. The germline V gene encodes CDR1 SNHLY and CDR2 FYNNEI. This CDR3 is built from 15 residues. J was trimmed by 2 bases and V by 6 bases; bases with no gene match: 6. The DNA of the CDR3 is TGTGCCAGCAGAATAGACAGGGGGCTTCAAGAGACCCAGTACTTC. Protein product: CASRIDRGLQETQYF.

This clone was seen more than once but under ten times. The CDR3 bases are TGTGCCACCAGCAGAGATCCGGCACTAGCGGGGTACCAAGAGACCCAGTACTTC. Translated: CATSRDPALAGYQETQYF. This chain joins TRBV15 and TRBJ2-5; 10 positions agree with TRBD2. V was pared by 0 bases and J by 0 bases, with 7 bases of the junction left unmatched. Germline CDR1 is LNHNV and CDR2 is YYDKDF (reference sequence). The CDR3 extends over 18 amino acids.

This clone has a single count. The chain has TRBV20-1 and TRBJ1-1, with 10 bases matching TRBD1. The germline CDR1 and CDR2 sequences are DFQATT and SNEGSKA (reference sequence). J lost 11 bases, V lost 5 bases, and 5 bases had no gene match. The CDR3 contains 11 residues. Here the CDR3 reads CSAQGQGRAFF. The CDR3 DNA follows: TGCAGTGCTCAGGGACAGGGGCGGGCTTTCTTT.

The CDR3 bases are TGTGCCAGCAGCATCAGTGACAAAAACTCCTATGGCTACACCTTC. Translation: CASSISDKNSYGYTF. V is TRBV3-1 (or the pseudogene TRBV3-2) and J is TRBJ1-2; D ambiguous. CDR1 and CDR2 (germline): LGHDT, YNNKEL (reference sequence). This CDR3 is built from 15 residues. Trimming stripped 5 bases from V and 4 bases from J, with 17 bases between.

The rearrangement joins TRBV9 to TRBJ2-7; 9 bases fit TRBD2. The CDR3 sequence is 15 residues long. V shed 4 bases and J 1 base; nucleotides not matched to a gene: 6. The germline V gene encodes CDR1 SGDLS and CDR2 YYNGEE. The CDR3 reads CASSYVAGDSYEQYF. The CDR3, as DNA: TGTGCCAGCAGCTACGTAGCGGGGGATTCCTACGAGCAGTACTTC.

The chain carries TRBV9 and TRBJ2-5; tentative D call: TRBD2 (6 bases). The V end lost 3 bases, the J end lost 3 bases, and 12 bases lay between the germline ends. The germline V gene has CDR1 SGDLS and CDR2 YYNGEE. The CDR3 loop spans 14 amino acids. CDR3 DNA: TGTGCCAGCAGCGCGGGACTCATGAAAGAGACCCAGTACTTC. This translates into CASSAGLMKETQYF.

The chain has TRBV5-1 and TRBJ2-3; 11 bases are shared with TRBD2. There are 16 residues in the CDR3. Germline V gene data show CDR1 as SGHRS and CDR2 as YFSETQ. The CDR3 loop is CASRTSGGLTTDTQYF. CDR3 nucleotide sequence: TGCGCGAGCCGCACTAGCGGGGGCCTAACCACAGATACGCAGTATTTT.

This clone is a singleton in its sample. The chain is built from TRBV19 and TRBJ2-5; possibly TRBD1 for D (5 bases). V was pared by 0 bases and J by 5 bases, with 13 bases between. The CDR3 runs to 15 residues. Germline V CDR1 and CDR2: LNHDA, SQIVND (reference sequence). CDR3 protein: CASSIEGARVETQYF. In nucleotides, the CDR3 is TGTGCCAGTAGTATAGAAGGGGCCAGGGTCGAGACCCAGTACTTC.

The CDR3: CAWSVLPEAFF. The CDR3 DNA follows: TGTGCCTGGAGTGTACTCCCTGAAGCTTTCTTT. The rearrangement joins TRBV30 to TRBJ1-1; unclear D gene. V dropped 0 bases and J dropped 6 bases, with 5 bases sitting between them. CDR1 is GTSNPN and CDR2 is SVGIG in the germline V gene (reference sequence). The CDR3 covers 11 residues.

The chain has TRBV3-1 (or the pseudogene TRBV3-2) and TRBJ2-1; 9 bases align to TRBD2. V shed 2 bases and J 6 bases; nucleotides not matched to a gene: 5. The CDR3 covers 15 residues. Germline V gives CDR1 LGHDT, CDR2 YNNKEL (reference sequence). CDR3 coding DNA: TGTGCCAGCAGCCAACCCAGCGGGGGGTCCAATGAGCAGTTCTTC. As protein: CASSQPSGGSNEQFF.

The rearrangement links TRBV19 to TRBJ1-2, with a possible D match to TRBD1 (6 bases). The germline V gene encodes CDR1 LNHDA and CDR2 SQIVND (reference sequence). The CDR3 loop spans 16 amino acids. The V and J ends lost 10 bases and 5 bases respectively, with 26 bases between them. CDR3 nucleotides: TGTGCCACCACAAACAGGGTGGAATCCAATCGGTATGGCTACACCTTC. This translates into CATTNRVESNRYGYTF.

This chain uses TRBV7-9 with TRBJ2-1; 7 bases map to TRBD2. The CDR3 runs to 14 residues. Germline V gives CDR1 SEHNR, CDR2 FQNEAQ (reference sequence). Trimming removed 5 bases from V and 7 bases from J; junction bases left unmatched: 8. In nucleotides, the CDR3 is TGTGCCAGCAGCCGGGCGGCGCGGGGGAATGAGCAGTTCTTC. This sequence encodes CASSRAARGNEQFF.

This clone is a singleton in its sample. The chain is built from TRBV5-6 and TRBJ1-2; TRBD1 is a possible D gene (6 bases). Trimming cost V 1 base and J 2 bases, with 12 bases left between them. This CDR3 has 15 residues. Germline values: CDR1 SGHDT, CDR2 YYEEEE. CDR3 sequence reads: CASSLIGGANYGYTF. CDR3 coding DNA: TGTGCCAGCAGCTTGATTGGGGGCGCAAACTATGGCTACACCTTC.

The chain has TRBV19 and TRBJ2-1, with D unclear. CDR1 and CDR2 (germline): LNHDA, SQIVND (reference sequence). Trimming shortened V by 1 base and J by 4 bases, and 11 bases separated the two germline ends. CDR3 length equals 15 residues. CDR3 sequence (DNA): TGTGCCAGTAGTATAGTTGGGCCTCGGTACAATGAGCAGTTCTTC. The encoded protein is CASSIVGPRYNEQFF. Using reference TRBV19 and TRBJ2-1 for the parts outside the CDR3, the full variable domain is DGGITQSPKYLFRKEGQNVTLSCEQNLNHDAMYWYRQDPGQGLRLIYYSQIVNDFQKGDIAEGYSVSREKKESFPLTVTSAQKNPTAFYLCASSIVGPRYNEQFFGPGTRLTVL.